Listed below are T cell receptor beta chains from one sample, sequenced in a study of blood T cell repertoires in COVID-19. Using immunoSEQ multiplex PCR, the repertoire was profiled, and TCRdb retains in-frame clones only, with some absent. Of about 26,000 clones listed, almost 90% are singletons. The source material was peripheral blood. The source is a man aged 65-85 years with acute or convalescent COVID-19. The CDR3 runs from the conserved cysteine through the conserved F or W. The D gene is left open where the match is weak. Some rows mark clone size as missing; the rest say once, few, many or name a class of expanded clone.

size: .; J: TRBJ1-1; V: TRBV5-4; D: TRBD1; DNA: TGTGCCAGCAGCGATTTAAACAGGGGAGGTAACACTGAAGCTTTCTTT; CDR3: CASSDLNRGGNTEAFF
size: .; J: TRBJ2-4; V: TRBV2; D: .; DNA: TGTGCCAGCAGCGACTATCGACTAGCCAAAAACATTCAGTACTTC; CDR3: CASSDYRLAKNIQYF
size: .; J: TRBJ2-7; V: TRBV21-1; D: .; DNA: TGTGCCAGCAGCACCCGACAGGGGGCCCACGAGCAGTACTTC; CDR3: CASSTRQGAHEQYF
size: once; J: TRBJ2-7; V: TRBV2; D: .; DNA: TGTGCCAGCAGTCTTCCCCTTTCCTACGAGCAGTACTTC; CDR3: CASSLPLSYEQYF
size: .; J: TRBJ2-5; V: TRBV2; D: .; DNA: TGTGCCAGCAGTGGTCTGGGAGGAAGTGAGACCCAGTACTTC; CDR3: CASSGLGGSETQYF
size: .; J: TRBJ1-4; V: TRBV3-1/TRBV3-2; D: TRBD1; DNA: TGTGCCAGCAGCCTATCCCCGAAACGTCCGGGACAGTATGAAAAACTGTTTTTT; CDR3: CASSLSPKRPGQYEKLFF
size: .; J: TRBJ1-5; V: TRBV2; D: .; DNA: TGTGCCAGCAGTGAATATAGCAATCAGCCCCAGCATTTT; CDR3: CASSEYSNQPQHF
size: .; J: TRBJ2-3; V: TRBV7-9; D: TRBD2; DNA: TGTGCCAGCAGCCAACCTGGGCGGGGGGGCGGCACAGATACGCAGTATTTT; CDR3: CASSQPGRGGGTDTQYF
size: .; J: TRBJ1-2; V: TRBV6-6; D: TRBD1; DNA: TGTGCCAGCAGTCTCTCCCCGGGGACAGGGGCCAGGGATGGCTACACCTTC; CDR3: CASSLSPGTGARDGYTF
size: few; J: TRBJ2-1; V: TRBV29-1; D: TRBD2; DNA: TGCAGCGTCGCCGGGGTTAGCGGGAGAAACGAGCAGTTCTTC; CDR3: CSVAGVSGRNEQFF
size: .; J: TRBJ1-5; V: TRBV6-1; D: TRBD1; DNA: TGTGCCAGCAGTGACCGGACAGGAGTTTATAGCAATCAGCCCCAGCATTTT; CDR3: CASSDRTGVYSNQPQHF
size: .; J: TRBJ2-1; V: TRBV7-2; D: TRBD2; DNA: TGTGCCAGCAGCCCAACTAGCGGGAGGGCGTATGAGCAGTTCTTC; CDR3: CASSPTSGRAYEQFF
size: .; J: TRBJ1-5; V: TRBV10-3; D: .; DNA: TGTGCCACCCAGGGAACTTTTAGCAATCAGCCCCAGCATTTT; CDR3: CATQGTFSNQPQHF
size: .; J: TRBJ2-1; V: TRBV4-3; D: .; DNA: TGCGCCAGCAGCCAAGATCTTGCGTCGAGTGAGCAGTTCTTC; CDR3: CASSQDLASSEQFF
size: .; J: TRBJ1-2; V: TRBV6-6; D: TRBD1; DNA: TGTGCCAGCAGGGAGACAGGGGCTTTAAACTATGGCTACACCTTC; CDR3: CASRETGALNYGYTF
size: .; J: TRBJ1-4; V: TRBV27; D: .; DNA: TGTGCCAGCCGGGGAGTAGCAACTAATGAAAAACTGTTTTTT; CDR3: CASRGVATNEKLFF
size: .; J: TRBJ2-6; V: TRBV28; D: .; DNA: TGTGCCAGCAGTTTGACGGCGGCTGGGGCCAACGTCCTGACTTTC; CDR3: CASSLTAAGANVLTF
size: .; J: TRBJ2-6; V: TRBV10-3; D: TRBD1; DNA: TGTGCCATCAGTGAACGGACAGGGGTAGGGGCCAACGTCCTGACTTTC; CDR3: CAISERTGVGANVLTF
size: once; J: TRBJ1-1; V: TRBV5-4; D: .; DNA: TGTGCCAGCAGCTCGGGGACACGGTTGACTGAAGCTTTCTTT; CDR3: CASSSGTRLTEAFF
size: .; J: TRBJ2-3; V: TRBV4-2; D: .; DNA: TGTGCCAGCAGCCGAGAGGGGCCGAGCACAGATACGCAGTATTTT; CDR3: CASSREGPSTDTQYF
size: .; J: TRBJ1-5; V: TRBV12-5; D: TRBD1; DNA: TGTGCTAGTGTGCCGGGACAGGGGGTGTTGCTTTTCAGCCAGCATTTT; CDR3: CASVPGQGVLLFSQHF
size: .; J: TRBJ2-7; V: TRBV19; D: TRBD1; DNA: TGTGCCAGTAGCCGGACAGGGCCCTACGAGCAGTACTTC; CDR3: CASSRTGPYEQYF
size: .; J: TRBJ1-2; V: TRBV6-5; D: TRBD1; DNA: TGTGCCAGCAGTTCCGATAGAACAGGGGCCTTCTATGGCTACACCTTC; CDR3: CASSSDRTGAFYGYTF
size: .; J: TRBJ2-3; V: TRBV7-2; D: .; DNA: TGTGCCAGCAGCTCTTCCCTGGCTAGCGCCACAGATACGCAGTATTTT; CDR3: CASSSSLASATDTQYF
size: .; J: TRBJ2-3; V: TRBV7-9; D: .; DNA: TGTGCCAGCAGCTATACTGGGGCCACTAGCACAGATACGCAGTATTTT; CDR3: CASSYTGATSTDTQYF
size: .; J: TRBJ2-2; V: TRBV5-4; D: TRBD1; DNA: TGTGCCAGCAGCTTGGACAGGGGTTCCGGGGAGCTGTTTTTT; CDR3: CASSLDRGSGELFF
size: few; J: TRBJ2-1; V: TRBV7-2; D: .; DNA: TGTGCCAGCAGCTTAGCTAGCGACTCCTACAATGAGCAGTTCTTC; CDR3: CASSLASDSYNEQFF
size: .; J: TRBJ2-3; V: TRBV6-2/TRBV6-3; D: .; DNA: TGTGCCAGCAGCAAGACCCTGGCGGTTTCAGATACGCAGTATTTT; CDR3: CASSKTLAVSDTQYF
size: .; J: TRBJ2-5; V: TRBV11-1; D: TRBD2; DNA: TGTGCCAGCAGGGGGGGACTAGCGGGACGAGAGACCCAGTACTTC; CDR3: CASRGGLAGRETQYF
size: .; J: TRBJ1-2; V: TRBV5-1; D: TRBD1; DNA: TGCGCCAGCAGCTTGGCCGAAGGACAGGGGGCGAACGGTGGAGACTATGGCTACACCTTC; CDR3: CASSLAEGQGANGGDYGYTF
size: .; J: TRBJ2-4; V: TRBV2; D: TRBD2; DNA: TGTGCCAGCACTAGCGGGGGCAGAAACATTCAGTACTTC; CDR3: CASTSGGRNIQYF
size: .; J: TRBJ1-1; V: TRBV7-3; D: .; DNA: TGTGCCAGCAGTTCTGGGACACTCCAAGAGGCTTTCTTT; CDR3: CASSSGTLQEAFF
size: .; J: TRBJ2-7; V: TRBV27; D: TRBD2; DNA: TGTGCCAGCAGTTCCTCTAGCGGGAGATGGTACGAGCAGTACTTC; CDR3: CASSSSSGRWYEQYF
size: .; J: TRBJ2-3; V: TRBV9; D: .; DNA: TGTGCCAGCAGCGTAGAAATAGGCACAGATACGCAGTATTTT; CDR3: CASSVEIGTDTQYF
size: once; J: TRBJ2-3; V: TRBV19; D: .; DNA: TGTGCCAGTAGTCGTAGTGGAGCTGGAAATACGCAGTATTTT; CDR3: CASSRSGAGNTQYF
size: .; J: TRBJ2-7; V: TRBV2; D: .; DNA: TGTGCCAGCAGTGTGACTATCGGCTCCTACGAGCAGTACTTC; CDR3: CASSVTIGSYEQYF
size: .; J: TRBJ2-5; V: TRBV5-1; D: .; DNA: TGCGCCAGCAGCTTGGGAACCGGCCAAGAGACCCAGTACTTC; CDR3: CASSLGTGQETQYF
size: few; J: TRBJ1-2; V: TRBV28; D: .; DNA: TGTGCCAGCACCGGAGCGGGGGGGGCGCCTGGCTACACCTTC; CDR3: CASTGAGGAPGYTF
size: once; J: TRBJ2-1; V: TRBV7-2; D: .; DNA: TGTGCCAGCAGCTTAGTTTGGAAGGGAGCCTACAATGAGCAGTTCTTC; CDR3: CASSLVWKGAYNEQFF
size: .; J: TRBJ2-5; V: TRBV10-3; D: .; DNA: TGTGCCATCAGTGAGTCGAGGGTCCCTGGGGAGACCCAGTACTTC; CDR3: CAISESRVPGETQYF
size: .; J: TRBJ2-2; V: TRBV4-3; D: .; DNA: TGCGCCAGCAGCCACCAGCGCGACACCGGGGAGCTGTTTTTT; CDR3: CASSHQRDTGELFF
size: .; J: TRBJ1-4; V: TRBV4-3; D: .; DNA: TGCGCCAGCAGCCAAGATTTGAGTTCTAATGAAAAACTGTTTTTT; CDR3: CASSQDLSSNEKLFF
size: .; J: TRBJ1-2; V: TRBV28; D: TRBD1; DNA: TGTGCCAGCAGGGTCGTACGTGGGACAGGGGGGTACAATAGCTACACCTTC; CDR3: CASRVVRGTGGYNSYTF
size: .; J: TRBJ1-1; V: TRBV28; D: .; DNA: TGTGCCAGCACCACCCCTGATCTGGTACAGGCTTTCTTT; CDR3: CASTTPDLVQAFF
size: .; J: TRBJ2-1; V: TRBV2; D: TRBD2; DNA: TGTGCCAGCAGCAATCTAGCGGGCGATAAGCAGTTCTTC; CDR3: CASSNLAGDKQFF
size: .; J: TRBJ2-1; V: TRBV7-3; D: TRBD2; DNA: TGTGCCAGCAGCTTAAGGCTAGCGGGAGGGCAAGGTGAGCAGTTCTTC; CDR3: CASSLRLAGGQGEQFF
size: once; J: TRBJ2-7; V: TRBV19; D: TRBD2; DNA: TGTGCCAGTAGACTAGCGGGAACGTACGAGCAGTACTTC; CDR3: CASRLAGTYEQYF
size: .; J: TRBJ2-7; V: TRBV28; D: TRBD1; DNA: TGTGCCAGCAGGCACCGGGACAGGGTGGACGAGCAGTACTTC; CDR3: CASRHRDRVDEQYF
size: .; J: TRBJ2-6; V: TRBV7-9; D: .; DNA: TGTGCCAGCAGCTTAGTTAACTCTGGGGCCAACGTCCTGACTTTC; CDR3: CASSLVNSGANVLTF
size: .; J: TRBJ1-1; V: TRBV6-6; D: .; DNA: TGTGCCAGCAGTTACTCCGGAGAAGGCGAAGCTTTCTTT; CDR3: CASSYSGEGEAFF